The 22 T cell receptor beta chains presented below share a single source sample, sequenced in a study of blood T cell repertoires in COVID-19. Repertoires were generated with immunoSEQ multiplex PCR, while TCRdb's copy carries only in-frame clones and drops some. The data show fewer than 300,000 clones, with approximately 85% seen just once and 5% to 6.5% held by the top ten. Material: peripheral blood. The source is a man aged 45 to 65 with active or convalescent COVID-19.

This chain links TRBV2 with TRBJ2-1, with D maybe TRBD2 (7 bases). The CDR3 contains 14 residues. The germline gives CDR1 SNHLY, CDR2 FYNNEI. Trimming cost V 8 bases and J 1 base, with 12 bases left between them. Here the CDR3 reads CASEGGLSYNEQFF. CDR3 in DNA: TGTGCCAGCGAGGGGGGACTATCCTACAATGAGCAGTTCTTC.

The genes are TRBV5-1 and TRBJ2-7, with 15 bases fitting TRBD2. Trimming removed 4 bases from V and 5 bases from J; junction bases left unmatched: 4. Germline V lookup: CDR1 SGHRS, CDR2 YFSETQ. The CDR3 is 15 amino acids. The CDR3 nucleotides read TGCGCCAGCAGCATAGGACTAGCGGGAGGGAACGAGCAGTACTTC. Amino acid sequence: CASSIGLAGGNEQYF. Full variable domain (missing parts from reference TRBV5-1 and TRBJ2-7): KAGVTQTPRYLIKTRGQQVTLSCSPISGHRSVSWYQQTPGQGLQFLFEYFSETQRNKGNFPGRFSGRQFSNSRSEMNVSTLELGDSALYLCASSIGLAGGNEQYFGPGTRLTVT.

On this clone itself: This CDR3 is also generated by other DNA sequences in the sample. The chain links TRBV30 to TRBJ1-1; D not resolved. CDR3 length equals 14 residues. Trimming stripped 0 bases from V and 0 bases from J, with 8 bases between. The germline CDR1 and CDR2 sequences are GTSNPN and SVGIG (reference sequence). The CDR3 DNA sequence: TGTGCCTGGAGTGTTGGTCGGGTGAACACTGAAGCTTTCTTT. Amino acids: CAWSVGRVNTEAFF. Full variable domain (missing parts from reference TRBV30 and TRBJ1-1): SQTIHQWPATLVQPVGSPLSLECTVEGTSNPNLYWYRQAAGRGLQLLFYSVGIGQISSEVPQNLSASRPQDRQFILSSKKLLLSDSGFYLCAWSVGRVNTEAFFGQGTRLTVV.

The V and J genes are TRBV5-5 and TRBJ2-7, with 8 bases that match TRBD2. CDR3 size: 16 residues. Germline V gene data show CDR1 as SGHKS and CDR2 as YYEKEE (reference sequence). V dropped 4 bases and J dropped 3; count of bases not matched to a gene: 12. CDR3 bases: TGTGCCAGCAGCCTGGGAAGAGCGGGAGTCGGCTACGAGCAGTACTTC. Its translation: CASSLGRAGVGYEQYF.

This sequence joins TRBV7-5 and TRBJ2-4; the table names TRBD2, a call not compared with the DNA. TRBV7-5 is assigned pseudogene status. This CDR3 comprises 16 residues. The CDR3 coding sequence is TGTGTCAGAAGCTTTGCTAGCTTGCTAGCCAAAAACATTCAGTACTTC. It encodes CVRSFASLLAKNIQYF.

V is TRBV9 and J is TRBJ2-7; perhaps TRBD2 as D (7 bases). The germline CDR1 and CDR2 sequences are SGDLS and YYNGEE. CDR3 length equals 14 residues. V lost 0 bases, J lost 2 bases, and 9 bases lay in between. CDR3 sequence reads: CASSVGGGAYEQYF. CDR3 bases: TGTGCCAGCAGCGTAGGAGGGGGGGCCTACGAGCAGTACTTC.

The chain has TRBV5-5 and TRBJ2-3; 16 positions agree with TRBD2. V gave up 4 bases and J gave up 1 base; unmatched junction bases: 9. The CDR3 is made up of 19 amino acids. Looked up from germline, CDR1 is SGHKS and CDR2 is YYEKEE (reference sequence). The CDR3 coding sequence is TGTGCCAGCAGCGCGGGACTAGCGGGAGGGCCATCGGGCACAGATACGCAGTATTTT. Residues: CASSAGLAGGPSGTDTQYF.

This clone turned up a few times. This rearrangement joins TRBV30 to TRBJ1-1; 7 bases are shared with TRBD1. The trim removed 2 bases at V and 7 bases at J, leaving 16 bases unmatched. CDR1 and CDR2 from the germline V gene are GTSNPN and SVGIG (reference sequence). The CDR3 has 16 residues. As DNA, the CDR3 is TGTGCCTGGAGTTCCATGCGACAGGGAGGATTTGATGAAGCTTTCTTT. Encoded protein: CAWSSMRQGGFDEAFF.

This chain connects TRBV6-5 to TRBJ1-4; 8 bases align to TRBD1. V lost 0 bases to trimming and J lost 7 bases; unmatched junction nucleotides: 4. Germline loops: CDR1 MNHEY, CDR2 SVGAGI. The CDR3 contains 15 residues. CDR3 coding DNA: TGTGCCAGCAGTTACTCGTCAGGGGGCGGTGAAAAACTGTTTTTT. Translating it yields CASSYSSGGGEKLFF.

The chain links TRBV9 to TRBJ2-1, with 11 bases fitting TRBD2. This CDR3 region has 17 residues. Per germline, CDR1 SGDLS and CDR2 YYNGEE. Germline trimming cut 0 bases from V and 3 bases from J; bases unmatched to any gene: 5. The CDR3 loop reads CASSVALGTSGYNEQFF. CDR3 in DNA: TGTGCCAGCAGCGTAGCGCTTGGGACTAGCGGCTACAATGAGCAGTTCTTC.

The gene calls are TRBV19 and TRBJ1-4; TRBD1 aligns across 9 bases. Germline trimming cut 4 bases from V and 7 bases from J; bases unmatched to any gene: 7. Germline values: CDR1 LNHDA, CDR2 SQIVND (reference sequence). The CDR3 length is 15 residues. In nucleotides, the CDR3 is TGTGCCAGTAGTAAGACGGGACAGGGTTCTGAAAAACTGTTTTTT. Translated: CASSKTGQGSEKLFF.

CDR3 sequence reads: CASSEIAGGPHEQFF. The CDR3 DNA reads TGTGCCAGTAGTGAAATAGCGGGAGGGCCTCATGAGCAGTTCTTC. The gene calls are TRBV19 and TRBJ2-1; 11 nucleotides agree with TRBD2. Germline CDR1 is LNHDA and CDR2 is SQIVND (reference sequence). Germline trimming cut 5 bases from V and 8 bases from J; bases unmatched to any gene: 8. The CDR3 loop spans 15 amino acids.

This chain uses TRBV4-3 with TRBJ2-3; possible D gene TRBD1, 6 bases. The germline V gene encodes CDR1 LGHNA and CDR2 YSLEER. This CDR3 comprises 14 residues. The V and J ends lost 0 bases and 4 bases respectively, with 8 bases between them. The CDR3 reads CASSQDQGPDTQYF. CDR3 DNA: TGCGCCAGCAGCCAAGATCAGGGGCCAGATACGCAGTATTTT.

The chain joins TRBV5-6 to TRBJ1-2, with TRBD1 matching over 9 bases. Germline CDR1 reads SGHDT; CDR2 reads YYEEEE. V shed 5 bases, J shed 8 bases, and the junction held 7 bases outside the gene matches. This CDR3 is 13 amino acids long. The CDR3 loop reads CASRPGTGRGYTF. Here the CDR3 DNA reads TGTGCCAGCAGACCCGGGACAGGGCGGGGCTACACCTTC.

CDR3 protein: CASSPGSYSTGELFF. The DNA of the CDR3 is TGCGCCAGCAGCCCCGGGAGCTACTCCACCGGGGAGCTGTTTTTT. V and J are TRBV5-1 and TRBJ2-2; D perhaps matches TRBD2 (6 bases). Between the trimmed V and J ends, which lost 4 bases and 4 bases, there was a span of 14 bases. Germline CDR1 SGHRS, CDR2 YFSETQ. This CDR3 is built from 15 residues.

The gene calls are TRBV3-1 (or the pseudogene TRBV3-2) and TRBJ1-2; D might be TRBD1 (5 bases). CDR3 size: 13 residues. V lost 8 bases and J 3 bases, leaving 13 bases between the germline ends. Looked up from germline, CDR1 is LGHDT and CDR2 is YNNKEL (reference sequence). The CDR3 is CASGEEGYYGYTF. The CDR3 coding sequence is TGTGCCAGCGGGGAGGAGGGGTACTATGGCTACACCTTC.

This clone was counted a single time. The CDR3 is CASSLAKWGGDIQYF. DNA for the CDR3: TGTGCCAGCAGCTTAGCGAAATGGGGGGGCGACATTCAGTACTTC. The V and J genes are TRBV7-2 and TRBJ2-4; a weak D match, TRBD2 (7 bases). The germline V gene encodes CDR1 SGHTA and CDR2 FQGNSA. Trimming took off 0 bases at V and 8 bases at J, with 14 bases between the two ends. This CDR3 region has 15 residues.

V usage is TRBV3-1 (or the pseudogene TRBV3-2) and J usage is TRBJ1-3, with 8 bases aligning to TRBD1. Germline-derived CDR1 and CDR2 are LGHDT and YNNKEL (reference sequence). This CDR3 has 15 residues. V lost 9 bases to trimming and J lost 0 bases; unmatched junction nucleotides: 7. CDR3: CASSQGGFSGNTIYF. The CDR3 nucleotides read TGTGCCAGTTCACAGGGGGGCTTCTCTGGAAACACCATATATTTT.

This clone was picked up one time. This chain connects TRBV7-9 to TRBJ2-3, with D perhaps TRBD2 (5 bases). The CDR3 is 15 residues long. V was clipped by 5 bases and J by 5 bases, with 17 bases between them. Germline V gives CDR1 SEHNR, CDR2 FQNEAQ (reference sequence). The CDR3 sequence: CASSQTEGVGDTQYF. DNA for the CDR3: TGTGCCAGCAGCCAGACTGAGGGAGTAGGAGATACGCAGTATTTT. Full variable domain (remainder filled in from reference TRBV7-9 and TRBJ2-3): DTGVSQNPRHKITKRGQNVTFRCDPISEHNRLYWYRQTLGQGPEFLTYFQNEAQLEKSRLLSDRFSAERPKGSFSTLEIQRTEQGDSAMYLCASSQTEGVGDTQYFGPGTRLTVL.

V usage is TRBV18 and J usage is TRBJ1-1, with 9 bases lining up with TRBD1. The CDR3 extends over 14 amino acids. Germline assignment: CDR1 KGHSH and CDR2 LQKENI. The J segment lost 5 bases and the V segment lost 3 bases, leaving 4 bases of the junction unmatched. The CDR3 spells CASSPGTGITEAFF. As DNA, the CDR3 is TGTGCCAGCTCACCCGGGACAGGGATTACTGAAGCTTTCTTT.

This clone was observed a handful of times. The chain combines TRBV7-2 with TRBJ2-1; the match to TRBD2 covers 9 bases. Germline lookup yields CDR1 SGHTA and CDR2 FQGNSA. The length of the CDR3 is 13 residues. V was pared by 8 bases and J by 2 bases, with 1 base of the junction left unmatched. The CDR3 spells CASGTSPYNEQFF. Written as DNA, the CDR3 is TGTGCCAGCGGGACTAGCCCCTACAATGAGCAGTTCTTC.

This sequence joins TRBV4-2 and TRBJ2-1, with 8 bases fitting TRBD2. Germline V CDR1 and CDR2: LGHNA, YNFKEQ. The CDR3 totals 14 residues. J was trimmed by 5 bases and V by 4 bases; bases with no gene match: 4. The CDR3 sequence is CASSPGLANNEQFF. CDR3 DNA: TGTGCCAGCAGCCCAGGACTAGCTAACAATGAGCAGTTCTTC.